One sample yielded the 23 T cell receptor beta chains listed below, sequenced in a study of human T cells and chemical hapten exposure. TCRdb independently ran MiXCR on the RACE reads; one entry per CDR3 protein. Of 300,000 to 450,000 distinct CDR3 sequences listed, 4.5% to 6% were seen once; the top ten hold about 2.5%. Stated time point: pre-sensitization, week 0. Treatment described: therapeutic diphenylcyclopropenone sensitization with weekly scalp DPC. Sequences were derived from whole blood, sampled in connection with sensitization to the hapten diphenylcyclopropenone (DPC). All receptors come from a woman aged 50 to 60 with alopecia areata. Some clones in this sample may be carry-over from other donors' samples.

This clonotype was observed many times. The chain carries TRBV5-1 and TRBJ1-1; 7 nucleotides match TRBD1. V lost 1 base and J lost 3; bases outside the gene matches: 3. Germline CDR1 and CDR2: SGHRS and YFSETQ. The CDR3 consists of 14 residues. CDR3 in DNA: TGCGCCAGCAGCTTGAGACAGGGCTACACTGAAGCTTTCTTT. Protein sequence: CASSLRQGYTEAFF. Full variable domain (rest looked up from reference TRBV5-1 and TRBJ1-1): KAGVTQTPRYLIKTRGQQVTLSCSPISGHRSVSWYQQTPGQGLQFLFEYFSETQRNKGNFPGRFSGRQFSNSRSEMNVSTLELGDSALYLCASSLRQGYTEAFFGQGTRLTVV.

There are many counts of this clonotype. The V call is TRBV6-8, the J call TRBJ2-7, with 8 bases matching TRBD1. This CDR3 has 17 amino acids. Trimming cost V 4 bases and J 7 bases; bases outside gene matches: 18. From germline, CDR1 is MNHGY and CDR2 SAAAGT. In DNA, the CDR3 is TGTGCCAGCAGTTCCGGCTCACGGGACAGGCGCGGGCTGGAGCAGTACTTC. This encodes CASSSGSRDRRGLEQYF.

This clonotype came up once. The chain links TRBV9 to TRBJ1-1, with TRBD1 matching 8 bases. The ends lost 3 bases at V and 0 bases at J; junction bases unmatched: 7. The CDR3 covers 16 residues. Germline V gene data show CDR1 as SGDLS and CDR2 as YYNGEE. CDR3 sequence reads: CASSAQTGVMNTEAFF. The CDR3 nucleotides are TGTGCCAGCAGCGCTCAGACAGGGGTCATGAACACTGAAGCTTTCTTT.

This clonotype was recorded at least ten times. J is TRBJ2-5 and V is TRBV15, with TRBD1 matching 8 bases. The junction had 5 bases not matched to a gene; V was cut back by 0 bases and J by 5 bases. There are 15 residues in the CDR3. Germline CDR1 and CDR2: LNHNV and YYDKDF (reference sequence). CDR3 region: CATSRDRGRYETQYF. CDR3 nucleotides: TGTGCCACCAGCAGAGACAGGGGGCGGTATGAGACCCAGTACTTC.

The rearrangement uses TRBV5-5 and TRBJ2-1; 9 bases line up with TRBD2. There are 15 residues in the CDR3. Unmatched junction bases numbered 8, after V lost 3 bases and J lost 7 bases. Looked up from germline, CDR1 is SGHKS and CDR2 is YYEKEE (reference sequence). The CDR3 loop reads CASSSIAGAGNEQFF. The CDR3 bases are TGTGCCAGCAGCTCTATAGCGGGAGCGGGAAATGAGCAGTTCTTC.

This clonotype was found many times. V is TRBV12-3 or TRBV12-4 and J is TRBJ1-5, with a possible D match to TRBD1 (6 bases). V was cut by 5 bases and J by 1 base, with 24 bases left in between. The CDR3 is 19 amino acids. The CDR3 loop is CASSGQQGLTGRSNQPQHF. Here the CDR3 DNA reads TGTGCCAGCAGTGGGCAACAGGGACTGACTGGGCGGAGCAATCAGCCCCAGCATTTT.

This clonotype was counted ten times or more. The chain has TRBV27 and TRBJ2-2; no reliable D call. Trimming shortened V by 5 bases and J by 2 bases, and 3 bases separated the two germline ends. This CDR3 is 12 amino acids long. CDR1 and CDR2 (germline): MNHEY, SMNVEV (reference sequence). The chain's CDR3 is CASSHNTGELFF. The CDR3 nucleotides read TGTGCCAGCAGTCATAACACCGGGGAGCTGTTTTTT.

A few counts support this clonotype. The rearrangement joins TRBV29-1 to TRBJ2-2; possibly TRBD2 for D (6 bases). CDR1 SQVTM and CDR2 ANQGSEA come from the germline V gene. CDR3 length equals 14 residues. Trimming pared 6 bases from V and 6 bases from J, leaving 17 bases between. The chain's CDR3 is CSVSGTGAAGELFF. CDR3 sequence (DNA): TGCAGCGTCTCAGGGACGGGAGCCGCCGGGGAGCTGTTTTTT.

V and J are TRBV7-9 and TRBJ1-5; D gene uncertain. Trimming left V 5 bases short and J 4 bases short, with 12 bases between. Germline V CDR1 and CDR2: SEHNR, FQNEAQ (reference sequence). CDR3 length equals 14 residues. Written as DNA, the CDR3 is TGTGCCAGCAGCCCCCTCCCGGGGAATCAGCCCCAGCATTTT. It translates to CASSPLPGNQPQHF.

The gene calls are TRBV29-1 and TRBJ1-2, with a tentative D call TRBD1 (5 bases). The V end was cut by 5 bases, the J end by 8 bases, with 21 bases between. This CDR3 region has 14 residues. Germline values: CDR1 SQVTM, CDR2 ANQGSEA. CDR3 sequence: CSVQGVESSYGYTF. CDR3 DNA sequence: TGCAGCGTTCAGGGCGTAGAAAGTAGTTACGGCTACACCTTC.

The chain combines TRBV10-2 with TRBJ2-2; 8 bases align to TRBD2. Unmatched junction bases numbered 16, after V lost 6 bases and J lost 1 base. CDR1 and CDR2 from the germline V gene are WSHSY and SAAADI. The CDR3 is 19 residues long. This CDR3 is CASRDSGRTLAVNTGELFF. DNA of the CDR3: TGCGCCAGCAGAGACTCCGGCCGGACACTAGCGGTGAACACCGGGGAGCTGTTTTTT.

This clonotype was seen at least ten times. J is TRBJ2-1 and V is TRBV20-1; a weak D match, TRBD1 (5 bases). CDR1 is DFQATT, CDR2 SNEGSKA, per germline (reference sequence). There are 13 residues in the CDR3. The germline V and J ends were trimmed by 2 bases and 4 bases, with 9 bases remaining between them. The CDR3 DNA is TGCAGTGCTAGACGACAGAGTTACAATGAGCAGTTCTTC. Translated: CSARRQSYNEQFF.

The chain recombines TRBV6-5 with TRBJ1-5; the D is unclear. The germline CDR1 and CDR2 sequences are MNHEY and SVGAGI. This CDR3 spans 13 amino acids. V dropped 6 bases and J dropped 5 bases, with 11 bases sitting between them. The CDR3 bases are TGTGCCAGCAGCCCCTCACCAGATCAGCCCCAGCATTTT. Protein: CASSPSPDQPQHF.

This clonotype was picked up many times. The chain is built from TRBV7-9 and TRBJ2-6, with 7 bases aligning to TRBD1. The CDR3 runs 18 residues. V was clipped by 0 bases and J by 0 bases; unmatched bases: 5. The V gene's germline CDR1 is SEHNR and CDR2 FQNEAQ (reference sequence). CDR3 amino acids: CASSLADRTLSGANVLTF. The CDR3 DNA reads as TGTGCCAGCAGCTTAGCGGACAGGACCCTCTCTGGGGCCAACGTCCTGACTTTC.

V gene TRBV12-3 or TRBV12-4 combines with J gene TRBJ1-5; D is possibly TRBD1 (5 bases). V was trimmed by 5 bases and J by 2 bases, leaving 13 bases between them. CDR3 length equals 15 residues. The CDR3 sequence is CASSPSGGGNQPQHF. The CDR3, as DNA: TGTGCCAGCAGTCCCTCCGGGGGGGGCAATCAGCCCCAGCATTTT.

This chain links TRBV28 with TRBJ2-5; D tentatively reads TRBD1 or TRBD2 (5 bases each). The CDR3 spans 16 residues. V was pared by 6 bases and J by 5 bases, with 22 bases between. CDR1 and CDR2 from the germline V gene are MDHEN and SYDVKM. This chain's CDR3 is CASRQGDRGWGETQYF. The CDR3 bases are TGTGCCAGCAGACAAGGCGACCGGGGCTGGGGTGAGACCCAGTACTTC.

This clonotype has just a few counts. V usage is TRBV10-2 and J usage is TRBJ1-2, with no clear D. Trimming removed 0 bases from V and 8 bases from J, with 13 bases in between. Germline CDR1 WSHSY, CDR2 SAAADI. This CDR3 contains 14 residues. As DNA, the CDR3 is TGCGCCAGCAGTGAGTCAATGGAGTTGCGGGGCTACACCTTC. Translating it yields CASSESMELRGYTF.

The chain links TRBV15 to TRBJ1-6; TRBD1 is a possible D gene (6 bases). Per germline, CDR1 LNHNV and CDR2 YYDKDF (reference sequence). CDR3 length: 16 residues. V shed 5 bases and J shed 7 bases, with 18 bases lying between them. The CDR3, as DNA: TGTGCCACCAGCTCACTGACAGGCGCAGGGAATTCACCCCTCCACTTT. It codes for CATSSLTGAGNSPLHF.

The chain links TRBV4-2 to TRBJ2-3; D is ambiguous. Trimming left V 0 bases short and J 3 bases short, with 10 bases between. CDR1 LGHNA and CDR2 YNFKEQ come from the germline V gene. The CDR3 runs to 15 residues. The CDR3 nucleotides are TGTGCCAGCAGCCAAGAGCGAGGACGGACAGATACGCAGTATTTT. Protein sequence: CASSQERGRTDTQYF.

In its sample, this clonotype was seen a few times. The V call is TRBV9, the J call TRBJ2-1; maybe TRBD1 (6 bases). V lost 3 bases and J 2 bases, leaving 15 bases between the germline ends. Germline CDR1 and CDR2: SGDLS and YYNGEE. This CDR3 contains 16 residues. For the CDR3, the DNA is TGTGCCAGCAGCGCCATGACAGGACAAACCTACAATGAGCAGTTCTTC. Encoded protein: CASSAMTGQTYNEQFF. Full variable domain (outside the CDR3, taken from reference TRBV9 and TRBJ2-1): DSGVTQTPKHLITATGQRVTLRCSPRSGDLSVYWYQQSLDQGLQFLIQYYNGEERAKGNILERFSAQQFPDLHSELNLSSLELGDSALYFCASSAMTGQTYNEQFFGPGTRLTVL.

The table lists this clonotype with many counts. V is TRBV20-1 and J is TRBJ1-1; D not certain. V was shortened by 0 bases and J by 0 bases, with 5 bases between the two germline ends. The CDR3 spans 13 residues. Germline V gene sequence: CDR1 DFQATT, CDR2 SNEGSKA (reference sequence). CDR3: CSARDPVNTEAFF. Here the CDR3 DNA reads TGCAGTGCTAGAGATCCAGTGAACACTGAAGCTTTCTTT.

The sample holds many counts of this clonotype. The chain links TRBV2 to TRBJ2-1; 7 bases are a match to TRBD1. Trimming cost V 11 bases and J 4 bases; bases outside gene matches: 5. Germline-derived CDR1 and CDR2 are SNHLY and FYNNEI. CDR3 length equals 12 residues. The CDR3 DNA follows: TGTGCCGGCGGACAGGAGTACAATGAGCAGTTCTTC. Translated: CAGGQEYNEQFF.

This clonotype was counted ten times or more. The chain combines TRBV18 with TRBJ2-1; D is undetermined. The CDR3 has 13 amino acids. The germline V and J ends were trimmed by 3 bases and 8 bases, with 11 bases remaining between them. CDR1 is KGHSH, CDR2 LQKENI, per germline. In DNA, the CDR3 is TGTGCCAGCTCACCCGTTGTTTGGGATGAGCAGTTCTTC. This gives the protein CASSPVVWDEQFF.